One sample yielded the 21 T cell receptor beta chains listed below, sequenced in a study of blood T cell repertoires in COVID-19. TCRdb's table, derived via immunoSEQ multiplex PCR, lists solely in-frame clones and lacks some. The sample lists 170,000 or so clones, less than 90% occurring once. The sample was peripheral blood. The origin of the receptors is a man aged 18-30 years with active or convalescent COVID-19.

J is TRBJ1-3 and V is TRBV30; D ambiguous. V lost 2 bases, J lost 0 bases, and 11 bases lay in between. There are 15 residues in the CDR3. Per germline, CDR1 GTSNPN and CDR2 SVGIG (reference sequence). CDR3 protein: CAWSRADHSGNTIYF. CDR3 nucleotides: TGTGCCTGGAGTAGAGCGGACCACTCTGGAAACACCATATATTTT.

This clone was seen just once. CDR3 coding DNA: TGCGCCAGCAGTGAAGGGGCTCGGAGCAATCAGCCCCAGCATTTT. Amino acid sequence: CASSEGARSNQPQHF. V usage is TRBV5-1 and J usage is TRBJ1-5, with D possibly matching TRBD1 (5 bases). Germline-derived CDR1 and CDR2 are SGHRS and YFSETQ. V gave up 5 bases and J gave up 1 base, with 13 bases separating them. The CDR3 runs to 15 residues.

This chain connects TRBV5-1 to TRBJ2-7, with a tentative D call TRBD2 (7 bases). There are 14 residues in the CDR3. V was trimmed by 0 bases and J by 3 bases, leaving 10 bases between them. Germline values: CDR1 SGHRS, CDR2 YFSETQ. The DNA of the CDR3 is TGCGCCAGCAGCTTGGCCGGGGGGCTCTACGAGCAGTACTTC. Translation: CASSLAGGLYEQYF.

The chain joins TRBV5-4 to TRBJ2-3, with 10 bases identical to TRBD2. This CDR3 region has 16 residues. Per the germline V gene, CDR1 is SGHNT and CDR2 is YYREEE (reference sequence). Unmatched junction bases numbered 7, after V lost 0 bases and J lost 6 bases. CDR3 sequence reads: CASSLGLAGAADTQYF. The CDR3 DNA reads TGTGCCAGCAGCTTGGGGCTAGCGGGAGCGGCGGATACGCAGTATTTT.

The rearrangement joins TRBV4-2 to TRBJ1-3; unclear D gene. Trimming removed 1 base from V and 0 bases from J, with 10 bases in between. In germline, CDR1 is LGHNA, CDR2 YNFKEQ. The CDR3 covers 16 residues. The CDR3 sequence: CASSQGIGNSGNTIYF. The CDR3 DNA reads TGTGCCAGCAGCCAAGGAATCGGGAACTCTGGAAACACCATATATTTT.

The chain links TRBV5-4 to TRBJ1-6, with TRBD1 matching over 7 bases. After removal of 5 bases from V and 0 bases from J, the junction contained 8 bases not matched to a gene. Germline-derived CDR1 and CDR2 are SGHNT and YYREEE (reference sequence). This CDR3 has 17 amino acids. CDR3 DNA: TGTGCCAGCAGACTGGGACAGTACAACTCCTATAATTCACCCCTCCACTTT. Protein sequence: CASRLGQYNSYNSPLHF.

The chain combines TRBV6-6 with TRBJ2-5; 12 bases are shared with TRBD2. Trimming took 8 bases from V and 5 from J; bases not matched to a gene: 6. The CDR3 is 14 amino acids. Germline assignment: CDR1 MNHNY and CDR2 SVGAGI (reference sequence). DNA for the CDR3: TGTGCCAGCGCCCCTAGCGGGAGGGAGGAGACCCAGTACTTC. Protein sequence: CASAPSGREETQYF.

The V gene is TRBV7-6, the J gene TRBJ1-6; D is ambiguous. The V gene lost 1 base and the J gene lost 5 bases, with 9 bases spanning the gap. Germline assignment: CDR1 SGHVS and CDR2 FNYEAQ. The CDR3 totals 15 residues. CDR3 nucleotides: TGTGCCAGCAGCTTAGAGCTGATTAATAATTCACCCCTCCACTTT. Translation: CASSLELINNSPLHF. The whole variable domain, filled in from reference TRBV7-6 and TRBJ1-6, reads GAGVSQSPRYKVTKRGQDVALRCDPISGHVSLYWYRQALGQGPEFLTYFNYEAQQDKSGLPNDRFSAERPEGSISTLTIQRTEQRDSAMYRCASSLELINNSPLHFGNGTRLTVT.

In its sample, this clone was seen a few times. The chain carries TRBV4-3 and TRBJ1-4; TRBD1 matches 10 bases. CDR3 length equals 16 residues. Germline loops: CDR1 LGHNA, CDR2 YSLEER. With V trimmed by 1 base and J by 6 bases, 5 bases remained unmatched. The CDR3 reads CASSQAPGQGYEKLFF. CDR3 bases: TGCGCCAGCAGCCAAGCGCCGGGACAGGGGTATGAAAAACTGTTTTTT.

This CDR3 is CASRDRRINEKLFF. In DNA, the CDR3 is TGTGCCAGCAGGGACAGGCGTATCAATGAAAAACTGTTTTTT. V and J are TRBV2 and TRBJ1-4; TRBD1 agrees at 7 bases. V lost 6 bases to trimming and J lost 5 bases; unmatched junction nucleotides: 6. The CDR3 spans 14 residues. Germline assignment: CDR1 SNHLY and CDR2 FYNNEI.

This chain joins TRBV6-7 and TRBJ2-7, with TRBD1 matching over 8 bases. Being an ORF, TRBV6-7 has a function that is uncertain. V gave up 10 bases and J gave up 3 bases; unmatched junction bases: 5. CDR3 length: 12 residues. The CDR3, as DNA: TGTGCCACCAAGGACAGGGACTACGAGCAGTACTTC. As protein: CATKDRDYEQYF.

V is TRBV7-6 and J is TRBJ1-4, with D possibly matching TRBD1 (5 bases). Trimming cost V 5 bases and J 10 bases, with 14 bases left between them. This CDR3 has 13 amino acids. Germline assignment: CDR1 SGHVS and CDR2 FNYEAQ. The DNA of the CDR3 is TGTGCCAGCAGCCCCACTCAGGGAGGAAAACTGTTTTTT. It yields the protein CASSPTQGGKLFF.

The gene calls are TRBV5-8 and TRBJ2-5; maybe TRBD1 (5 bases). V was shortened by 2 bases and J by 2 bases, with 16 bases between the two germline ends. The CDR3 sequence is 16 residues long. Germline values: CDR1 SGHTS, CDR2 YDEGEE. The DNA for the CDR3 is TGTGCCAGCAGCTTTGACCCATGGACATTTCAAGAGACCCAGTACTTC. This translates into CASSFDPWTFQETQYF.

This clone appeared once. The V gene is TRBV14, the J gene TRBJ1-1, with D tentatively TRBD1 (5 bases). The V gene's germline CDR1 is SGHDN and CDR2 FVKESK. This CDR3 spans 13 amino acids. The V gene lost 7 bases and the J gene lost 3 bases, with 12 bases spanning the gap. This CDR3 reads CASTPQGYTEAFF. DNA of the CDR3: TGTGCCAGCACTCCTCAGGGTTACACTGAAGCTTTCTTT.

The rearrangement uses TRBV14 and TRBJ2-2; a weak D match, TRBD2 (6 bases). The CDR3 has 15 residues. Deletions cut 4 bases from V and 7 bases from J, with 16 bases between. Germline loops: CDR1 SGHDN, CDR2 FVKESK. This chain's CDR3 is CASSPIGRGHGELFF. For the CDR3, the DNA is TGTGCCAGCAGCCCTATCGGGAGAGGGCACGGGGAGCTGTTTTTT. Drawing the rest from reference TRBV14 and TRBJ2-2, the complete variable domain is EAGVTQFPSHSVIEKGQTVTLRCDPISGHDNLYWYRRVMGKEIKFLLHFVKESKQDESGMPNNRFLAERTGGTYSTLKVQPAELEDSGVYFCASSPIGRGHGELFFGEGSRLTVL.

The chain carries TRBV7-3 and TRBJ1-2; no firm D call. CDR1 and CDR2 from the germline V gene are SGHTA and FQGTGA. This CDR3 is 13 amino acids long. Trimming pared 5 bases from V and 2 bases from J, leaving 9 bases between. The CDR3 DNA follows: TGTGCCAGCAGCCTGAGGGCCAACTATGGCTACACCTTC. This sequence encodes CASSLRANYGYTF. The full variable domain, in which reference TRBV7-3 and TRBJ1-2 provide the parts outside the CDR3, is GAGVSQTPSNKVTEKGKYVELRCDPISGHTALYWYRQSLGQGPEFLIYFQGTGAADDSGLPNDRFFAVRPEGSVSTLKIQRTERGDSAVYLCASSLRANYGYTFGSGTRLTVV.

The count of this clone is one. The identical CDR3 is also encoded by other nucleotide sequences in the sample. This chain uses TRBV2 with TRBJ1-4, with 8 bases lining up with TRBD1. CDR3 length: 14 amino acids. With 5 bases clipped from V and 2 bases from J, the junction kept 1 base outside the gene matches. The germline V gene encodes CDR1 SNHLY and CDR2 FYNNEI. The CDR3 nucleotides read TGTGCCAGCAGTCGACAGGGGACTAATGAAAAACTGTTTTTT. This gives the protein CASSRQGTNEKLFF.

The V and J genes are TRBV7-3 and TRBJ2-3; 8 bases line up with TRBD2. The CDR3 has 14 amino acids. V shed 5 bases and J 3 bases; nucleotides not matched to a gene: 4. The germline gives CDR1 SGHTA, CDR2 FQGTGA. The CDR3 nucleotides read TGTGCCAGCAGCACGGGACTAGAAACAGATACGCAGTATTTT. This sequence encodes CASSTGLETDTQYF. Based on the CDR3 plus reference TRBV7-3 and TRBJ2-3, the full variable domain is GAGVSQTPSNKVTEKGKYVELRCDPISGHTALYWYRQSLGQGPEFLIYFQGTGAADDSGLPNDRFFAVRPEGSVSTLKIQRTERGDSAVYLCASSTGLETDTQYFGPGTRLTVL.

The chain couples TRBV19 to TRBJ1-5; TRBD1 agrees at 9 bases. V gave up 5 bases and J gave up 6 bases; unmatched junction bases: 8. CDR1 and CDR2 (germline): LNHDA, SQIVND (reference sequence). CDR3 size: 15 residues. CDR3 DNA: TGTGCCAGTAGTCCTACAGGGGGCAACGGTCAGCCCCAGCATTTT. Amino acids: CASSPTGGNGQPQHF.

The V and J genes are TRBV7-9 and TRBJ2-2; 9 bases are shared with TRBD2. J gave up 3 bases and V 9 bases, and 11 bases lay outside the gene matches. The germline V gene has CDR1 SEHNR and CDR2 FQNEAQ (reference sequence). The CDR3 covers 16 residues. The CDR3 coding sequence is TGTGCCAGTCGCGGGTGGGGACTAGCTGACACCGGGGAGCTGTTTTTT. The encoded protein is CASRGWGLADTGELFF.

The CDR3 DNA follows: TGTGCCAGCTCCCTGTCGGGTGCGGGGGAGCTGTTTTTT. It codes for CASSLSGAGELFF. V is TRBV18 and J is TRBJ2-2; no reliable D call. Deletions cut 6 bases from V and 8 bases from J, with 13 bases between. This CDR3 comprises 13 residues. Per germline, CDR1 KGHSH and CDR2 LQKENI.